Below, 30 T cell receptor beta chains from the same sample are listed, as sequenced in a study of T-cell memory formation after mild COVID-19. Via MiXCR, TCRdb re-called the 5' RACE reads, giving one row per CDR3 protein. The data hold 540,000 or so distinct CDR3 sequences, with approximately 20% observed a single time. The source material was PBMCs or a T cell subset sorted from them (not recorded which). These receptors were collected from an adult woman who had mild COVID-19 (a few samples of this study predate the infection). Cell type and time point are not known.

V is TRBV7-3 and J is TRBJ2-5, with 9 bases fitting TRBD1. The CDR3 contains 17 residues. V shed 2 bases, J shed 2 bases, and the junction held 9 bases outside the gene matches. Germline V CDR1 and CDR2: SGHTA, FQGTGA. CDR3 nucleotide sequence: TGTGCCAGCAGCTTATGGGGTCCCGGGACAGGGCAAGAGACCCAGTACTTC. This gives the protein CASSLWGPGTGQETQYF.

This chain joins TRBV20-1 and TRBJ2-7; D call uncertain. There are 11 residues in the CDR3. The germline V gene encodes CDR1 DFQATT and CDR2 SNEGSKA (reference sequence). The V end lost 2 bases, the J end lost 1 base, and 3 bases lay between the germline ends. CDR3 protein: CSARRSYEQYF. In DNA, the CDR3 is TGCAGTGCTAGACGGTCCTACGAGCAGTACTTC.

This clonotype was counted between two and nine times. The chain couples TRBV24-1 to TRBJ2-2; TRBD1 or TRBD2 may be the D gene (6 bases each). The germline V gene has CDR1 KGHDR and CDR2 SFDVKD. There are 17 residues in the CDR3. V lost 6 bases and J 2 bases, leaving 18 bases between the germline ends. For the CDR3, the DNA is TGTGCCACCAGTCCCTGGTTGGGGGGCCCAAACACCGGGGAGCTGTTTTTT. It is translated as CATSPWLGGPNTGELFF.

The chain links TRBV5-1 to TRBJ2-5; 13 nucleotides align to TRBD2. Per germline, CDR1 SGHRS and CDR2 YFSETQ. Unmatched junction bases numbered 7, after V lost 3 bases and J lost 5 bases. The CDR3 extends over 16 amino acids. CDR3: CASSSGLAGAEETQYF. The CDR3 nucleotides are TGCGCCAGCAGCTCCGGACTAGCGGGAGCTGAGGAGACCCAGTACTTC.

The V gene is TRBV20-1, the J gene TRBJ1-2; a possible D gene is TRBD1 (6 bases). The CDR3 totals 13 residues. V shed 6 bases and J shed 5 bases, with 16 bases lying between them. Germline loops: CDR1 DFQATT, CDR2 SNEGSKA (reference sequence). CDR3 sequence reads: CSANSPGAYGYTF. The CDR3 DNA sequence: TGCAGTGCGAATTCGCCAGGGGCATATGGCTACACCTTC.

This clonotype was counted between two and nine times. The rearrangement uses TRBV11-2 and TRBJ1-1; D remains unclear. This CDR3 is built from 12 residues. V was cut by 7 bases and J by 4 bases, with 10 bases left in between. Germline V gene sequence: CDR1 SGHAT, CDR2 FQNNGV. The CDR3 reads CASNQGRTEAFF. The CDR3 DNA is TGTGCCAGCAACCAAGGACGCACTGAAGCTTTCTTT.

This chain connects TRBV4-3 to TRBJ2-5; D gene unclear. Germline lookup yields CDR1 LGHNA and CDR2 YSLEER. Trimming pared 4 bases from V and 2 bases from J, leaving 8 bases between. The CDR3 length is 13 residues. This CDR3 reads CASSPDLQETQYF. The CDR3 nucleotides are TGCGCCAGCAGCCCCGACTTACAAGAGACCCAGTACTTC.

This clonotype was found a few times. The chain couples TRBV18 to TRBJ1-2; 10 bases match TRBD1. This CDR3 has 16 amino acids. Germline values: CDR1 KGHSH, CDR2 LQKENI. Germline trimming cut 3 bases from V and 5 bases from J; bases unmatched to any gene: 9. The chain's CDR3 is CASSPQGQGEWYGYTF. In DNA form, the CDR3 reads TGTGCCAGCTCACCCCAAGGACAGGGGGAGTGGTATGGCTACACCTTC.

This clonotype came up a few times. The chain uses TRBV6-2 or TRBV6-3 and TRBJ2-1, with 9 bases fitting TRBD1. V shed 10 bases, J shed 8 bases, and the junction held 21 bases outside the gene matches. The germline V gene encodes CDR1 MNHEY and CDR2 SVGEGT. This CDR3 region has 17 residues. This CDR3 reads CATSNRGPGRRADEQFF. The CDR3 DNA is TGTGCCACCTCGAACAGGGGGCCCGGGCGTCGGGCCGATGAGCAGTTCTTC.

This clonotype was seen more than once but under ten times. The chain uses TRBV7-9 and TRBJ2-1; D is uncertain. The CDR3 runs to 11 residues. CDR1 and CDR2 from the germline V gene are SEHNR and FQNEAQ (reference sequence). Trimming left V 3 bases short and J 9 bases short, with 6 bases between. CDR3 region: CASSFHGEQFF. DNA of the CDR3: TGTGCCAGCAGCTTTCATGGTGAGCAGTTCTTC.

In its sample, this clonotype was seen a few times. CDR3 DNA sequence: TGTGCCAGCAGCTTAGTTAGGGGACGTTACAATGAGCAGTTCTTC. The encoded protein is CASSLVRGRYNEQFF. The rearrangement joins TRBV7-2 to TRBJ2-1; TRBD1 or TRBD2 may be the D gene (5 bases each). CDR3 size: 15 residues. The germline V gene has CDR1 SGHTA and CDR2 FQGNSA. Trimming took 1 base from V and 4 from J, leaving 11 bases between them.

V and J are TRBV20-1 and TRBJ2-2; D might be TRBD1 (5 bases). CDR3 length: 12 amino acids. V shed 5 bases and J shed 4 bases, with 8 bases lying between them. Germline V gives CDR1 DFQATT, CDR2 SNEGSKA (reference sequence). For the CDR3, the DNA is TGCAGTGCTGGCAGGGCCACCGGGGAGCTGTTTTTT. Amino acids: CSAGRATGELFF.

The rearrangement uses TRBV5-1 and TRBJ2-7; the match to TRBD2 covers 7 bases. Germline V CDR1 and CDR2: SGHRS, YFSETQ. Germline trimming cut 0 bases from V and 1 base from J; bases unmatched to any gene: 4. This CDR3 region has 15 residues. CDR3 sequence reads: CASSLELASSYEQYF. CDR3 nucleotides: TGCGCCAGCAGCTTGGAACTAGCGTCTTCCTACGAGCAGTACTTC.

The chain couples TRBV6-2 or TRBV6-3 to TRBJ2-1; 10 bases map to TRBD2. Trimming took 0 bases from V and 7 from J; bases not matched to a gene: 6. The length of the CDR3 is 16 residues. The germline V gene encodes CDR1 MNHEY and CDR2 SVGEGT. The CDR3 reads CASSYSKTSGLNEQFF. In DNA, the CDR3 is TGTGCCAGCAGTTACTCGAAGACTAGCGGGCTGAATGAGCAGTTCTTC.

This rearrangement joins TRBV27 to TRBJ2-7; the match to TRBD1 covers 7 bases. This CDR3 comprises 14 residues. The J segment lost 7 bases and the V segment lost 2 bases, leaving 8 bases of the junction unmatched. CDR1 MNHEY and CDR2 SMNVEV come from the germline V gene (reference sequence). The CDR3 spells CASSLSTGVGEQYF. In nucleotides, the CDR3 is TGTGCCAGCAGTTTAAGTACAGGGGTTGGGGAGCAGTACTTC.

The table lists this clonotype with a few counts. The CDR3 spells CASSEPPGGAYYNEQFF. The CDR3 coding sequence is TGCGCCAGCAGTGAGCCCCCCGGCGGGGCTTACTACAATGAGCAGTTCTTC. The rearrangement links TRBV10-2 to TRBJ2-1, with D possibly being TRBD2 (6 bases). Trimming removed 2 bases at V and 3 bases at J, with 17 bases between. The CDR3 runs to 17 residues. Germline values: CDR1 WSHSY, CDR2 SAAADI.

This sequence joins TRBV10-3 and TRBJ1-1; tentatively, D is TRBD1 (6 bases). Between the trimmed V and J ends, which lost 6 bases and 3 bases, there was a span of 14 bases. CDR1 is ENHRY, CDR2 SYGVKD, per germline. The CDR3 covers 14 residues. In DNA, the CDR3 is TGTGCCATCAGCCCGACAGGATCCGACACTGAAGCTTTCTTT. Its protein product is CAISPTGSDTEAFF.

This chain uses TRBV12-3 or TRBV12-4 with TRBJ2-1, with 7 bases lining up with TRBD2. The CDR3 is 17 amino acids. The junction had 8 bases not matched to a gene; V was cut back by 3 bases and J by 0 bases. The CDR3 loop reads CASSFYGLVSSYNEQFF. The DNA for the CDR3 is TGTGCCAGCAGTTTTTATGGACTAGTCAGCTCCTACAATGAGCAGTTCTTC.

This clonotype was detected only a few times. The chain is built from TRBV25-1 and TRBJ2-5; 8 bases are shared with TRBD1. The length of the CDR3 is 16 residues. Germline trimming cut 1 base from V and 4 bases from J; bases unmatched to any gene: 8. Germline-derived CDR1 and CDR2 are MGHDK and SYGVNS. CDR3 DNA: TGTGCCAGCAGTGAATTAGGGCAGGGGGCTGGAGAGACCCAGTACTTC. Its protein is CASSELGQGAGETQYF.

CDR3 nucleotides: TGCAGTGCTAAAGCCCCCCGGGACCCCTCCTACGAGCAGTACTTC. Its translation is CSAKAPRDPSYEQYF. The rearrangement links TRBV20-1 to TRBJ2-7, with D perhaps assigned TRBD1 or TRBD2 (5 bases each). The germline V and J ends were trimmed by 4 bases and 0 bases, with 16 bases remaining between them. In germline, CDR1 is DFQATT, CDR2 SNEGSKA (reference sequence). This CDR3 is built from 15 residues.

The table lists this clonotype with a few counts. V usage is TRBV5-1 and J usage is TRBJ1-1, with 12 bases that match TRBD1. Germline assignment: CDR1 SGHRS and CDR2 YFSETQ. The CDR3 runs to 19 residues. V gave up 2 bases and J gave up 0 bases; unmatched junction bases: 11. The CDR3 sequence is CASSFGTGGLDNVNTEAFF. The DNA of the CDR3 is TGCGCCAGCAGCTTCGGGACAGGGGGCCTTGACAATGTGAACACTGAAGCTTTCTTT.

The chain is built from TRBV7-2 and TRBJ2-1; D is possibly TRBD1 (6 bases). The length of the CDR3 is 14 residues. V dropped 3 bases and J dropped 7 bases, with 13 bases sitting between them. The germline gives CDR1 SGHTA, CDR2 FQGNSA. The chain's CDR3 is CASSFLGAVNEQFF. The DNA for the CDR3 is TGTGCCAGCAGCTTCTTGGGGGCTGTAAATGAGCAGTTCTTC.

This clonotype was detected ten times or more. V and J are TRBV3-1 and TRBJ2-7; D is ambiguous. The CDR3 loop spans 13 amino acids. Germline lookup yields CDR1 LGHDT and CDR2 YNNKEL (reference sequence). Trimming took off 4 bases at V and 2 bases at J, with 9 bases between the two ends. CDR3: CASSLRTAYEQYF. The DNA of the CDR3 is TGTGCCAGCAGCCTCAGGACCGCCTACGAGCAGTACTTC.

The V and J genes are TRBV5-1 and TRBJ2-7; 9 nucleotides line up with TRBD1. The CDR3 contains 15 residues. J gave up 2 bases and V 4 bases, and 7 bases lay outside the gene matches. CDR1 and CDR2 from the germline V gene are SGHRS and YFSETQ. This CDR3 is CASSVQGATTYEQYF. The CDR3 DNA reads TGCGCCAGCAGCGTACAGGGGGCGACGACCTACGAGCAGTACTTC. Full variable domain (remainder filled in from reference TRBV5-1 and TRBJ2-7): KAGVTQTPRYLIKTRGQQVTLSCSPISGHRSVSWYQQTPGQGLQFLFEYFSETQRNKGNFPGRFSGRQFSNSRSEMNVSTLELGDSALYLCASSVQGATTYEQYFGPGTRLTVT.

The rearrangement links TRBV4-1 to TRBJ2-1; D remains unclear. CDR1 is MGHRA, CDR2 YSYEKL, per germline. The CDR3 extends over 15 amino acids. V lost 4 bases and J 0 bases, leaving 10 bases between the germline ends. The CDR3 reads CASSRIVDSYNEQFF. The CDR3 DNA reads TGCGCCAGCAGCCGCATAGTGGACTCCTACAATGAGCAGTTCTTC.

V is TRBV4-1 and J is TRBJ1-1; 7 bases are a match to TRBD1. The CDR3 is 15 residues long. J was trimmed by 5 bases and V by 0 bases; bases with no gene match: 6. CDR1 and CDR2 from the germline V gene are MGHRA and YSYEKL. The CDR3 region is CASSQEQGLKTEAFF. The CDR3 DNA reads TGCGCCAGCAGCCAAGAACAGGGGCTTAAGACTGAAGCTTTCTTT.

The chain couples TRBV24-1 to TRBJ1-5; 9 bases map to TRBD1. The germline V gene encodes CDR1 KGHDR and CDR2 SFDVKD. The CDR3 totals 15 residues. V was pared by 3 bases and J by 3 bases, with 2 bases of the junction left unmatched. CDR3 in DNA: TGTGCCACCAGTGATGGGACAGGGAACAATCAGCCCCAGCATTTT. Protein sequence: CATSDGTGNNQPQHF.

This clonotype was seen a handful of times. The rearrangement links TRBV6-1 to TRBJ1-2; TRBD1 is a possible D gene (5 bases). The CDR3 is 9 amino acids. In germline, CDR1 is MNHNS, CDR2 SASEGT. V lost 11 bases and J 8 bases, leaving 9 bases between the germline ends. The CDR3 protein is CALGDGYTF. The CDR3 nucleotides read TGTGCCCTCGGGGACGGCTACACCTTC.

The J gene is TRBJ2-5, the V gene TRBV12-3 or TRBV12-4, with D possibly TRBD1 on 5 matching bases. CDR3 size: 15 residues. Trimming took off 6 bases at V and 1 base at J, with 15 bases between the two ends. This CDR3 is CASSRDQGIQETQYF. The CDR3 coding sequence is TGTGCCAGCAGCCGTGACCAGGGAATCCAAGAGACCCAGTACTTC.

The chain employs TRBV3-1 and TRBJ2-3, with 13 bases aligning to TRBD2. Germline loops: CDR1 LGHDT, CDR2 YNNKEL (reference sequence). Unmatched junction bases numbered 4, after V lost 2 bases and J lost 5 bases. There are 16 residues in the CDR3. This chain's CDR3 is CASSQTSGGAVDTQYF. CDR3 DNA sequence: TGTGCCAGCAGCCAAACTAGCGGGGGGGCGGTAGATACGCAGTATTTT.